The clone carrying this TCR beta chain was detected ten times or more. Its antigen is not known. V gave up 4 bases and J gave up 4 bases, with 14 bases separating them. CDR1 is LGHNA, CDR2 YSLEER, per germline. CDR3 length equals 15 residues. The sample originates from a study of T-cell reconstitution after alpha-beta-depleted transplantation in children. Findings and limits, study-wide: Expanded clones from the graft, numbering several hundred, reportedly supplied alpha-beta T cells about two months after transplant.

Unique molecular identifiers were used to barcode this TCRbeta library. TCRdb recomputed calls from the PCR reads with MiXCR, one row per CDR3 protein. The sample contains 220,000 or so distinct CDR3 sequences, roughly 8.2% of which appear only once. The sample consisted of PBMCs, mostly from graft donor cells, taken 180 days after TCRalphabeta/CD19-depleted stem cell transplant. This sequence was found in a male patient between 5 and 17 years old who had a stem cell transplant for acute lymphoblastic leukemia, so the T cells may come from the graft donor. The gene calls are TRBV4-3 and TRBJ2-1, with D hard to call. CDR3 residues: CASSLAFRVYNEQFF. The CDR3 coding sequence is TGCGCCAGCAGCCTCGCATTCCGTGTTTACAATGAGCAGTTCTTC.